This T cell receptor beta chain was captured in a study of OX40 agonist ivuxolimab in advanced cancers. Study-wide context: From about 23 to 85 years was the age range, with a mean of roughly 59 years, and 65% to 90% were male.

Deletions cut 5 bases from V and 6 bases from J, with 13 bases between. CDR1 is MNHEY, CDR2 SVGAGI, per germline. CDR3 length: 13 residues. Study-wide findings and caveats: In CD8+ T cells, expanded clones were on average more numerous than in CD4+. CD4+ and CD8+ blood T cells expanded clonally by week 6 at 0.1 to 3.0 mg/kg.

For this clone: Its specificity is unknown.

Profiling relied on immunoSEQ multiplex PCR, and the TCRdb table lists in-frame clones only, not all of them. In the table there are 67,000 or so clones, about 88% of which are singletons. The TCR sequence derives from an adult with an advanced solid tumor such as melanoma, head and neck, liver or kidney cancer. This sequence joins TRBV6-5 and TRBJ1-2; maybe TRBD1 (6 bases). Sequencing used CD4+ or CD8+ T cells sorted from blood, obtained in a trial of the OX40 agonist ivuxolimab. CDR3 DNA sequence: TGTGCCAGCAGTGAAGGGGGGATGGATGGCTACACCTTC. It codes for CASSEGGMDGYTF.